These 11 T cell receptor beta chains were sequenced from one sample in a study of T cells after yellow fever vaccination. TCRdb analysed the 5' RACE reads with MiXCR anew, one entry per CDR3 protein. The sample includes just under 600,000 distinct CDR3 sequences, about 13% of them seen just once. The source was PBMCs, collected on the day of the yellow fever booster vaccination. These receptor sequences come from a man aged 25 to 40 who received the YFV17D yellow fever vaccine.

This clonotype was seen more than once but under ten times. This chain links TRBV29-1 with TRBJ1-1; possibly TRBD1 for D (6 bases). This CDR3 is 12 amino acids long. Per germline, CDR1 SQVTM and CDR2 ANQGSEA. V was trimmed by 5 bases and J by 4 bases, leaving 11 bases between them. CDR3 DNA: TGCAGCGTTAACAGGGACGGCACTGAAGCTTTCTTT. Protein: CSVNRDGTEAFF.

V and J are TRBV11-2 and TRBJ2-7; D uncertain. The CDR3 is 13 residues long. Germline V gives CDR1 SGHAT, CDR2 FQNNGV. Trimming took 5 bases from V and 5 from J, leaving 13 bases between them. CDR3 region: CASSPDRNNEQYF. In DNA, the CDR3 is TGTGCCAGCAGCCCCGATAGGAACAACGAGCAGTACTTC.

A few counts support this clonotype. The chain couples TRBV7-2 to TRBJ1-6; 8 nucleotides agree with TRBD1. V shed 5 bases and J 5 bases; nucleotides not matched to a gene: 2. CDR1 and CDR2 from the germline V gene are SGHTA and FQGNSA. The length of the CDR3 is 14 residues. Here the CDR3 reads CASSGTGNNSPLHF. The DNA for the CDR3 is TGTGCCAGCAGCGGGACAGGCAATAATTCACCCCTCCACTTT.

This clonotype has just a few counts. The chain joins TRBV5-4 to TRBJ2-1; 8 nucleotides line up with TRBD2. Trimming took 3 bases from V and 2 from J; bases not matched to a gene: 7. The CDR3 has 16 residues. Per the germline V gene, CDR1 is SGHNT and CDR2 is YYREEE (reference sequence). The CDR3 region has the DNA TGTGCCAGCAGCTCCGGGGGGGGTTCCGCCTACAATGAGCAGTTCTTC. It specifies CASSSGGGSAYNEQFF.

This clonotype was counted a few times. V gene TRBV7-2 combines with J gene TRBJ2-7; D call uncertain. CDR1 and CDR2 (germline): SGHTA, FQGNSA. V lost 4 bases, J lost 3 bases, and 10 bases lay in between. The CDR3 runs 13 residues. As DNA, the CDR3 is TGTGCCAGCAGCTCCCTACCGAACTACGAGCAGTACTTC. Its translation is CASSSLPNYEQYF.

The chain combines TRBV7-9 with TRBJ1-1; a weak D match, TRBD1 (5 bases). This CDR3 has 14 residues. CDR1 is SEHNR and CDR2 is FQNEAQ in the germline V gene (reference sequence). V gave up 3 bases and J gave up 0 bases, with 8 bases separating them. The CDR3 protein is CASSLDTVNTEAFF. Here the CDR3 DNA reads TGTGCCAGCAGCTTGGACACCGTGAACACTGAAGCTTTCTTT.

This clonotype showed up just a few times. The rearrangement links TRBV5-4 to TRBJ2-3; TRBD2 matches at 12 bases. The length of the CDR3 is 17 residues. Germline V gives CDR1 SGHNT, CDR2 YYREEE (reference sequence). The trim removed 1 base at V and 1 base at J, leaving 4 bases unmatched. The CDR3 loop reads CASSLLAGGFGTDTQYF. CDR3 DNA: TGTGCCAGCAGCTTGCTAGCGGGAGGGTTCGGCACAGATACGCAGTATTTT.

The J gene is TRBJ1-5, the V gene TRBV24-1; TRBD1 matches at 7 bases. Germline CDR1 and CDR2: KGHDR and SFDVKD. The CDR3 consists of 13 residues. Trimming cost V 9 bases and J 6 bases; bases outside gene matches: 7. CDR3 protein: CATQGGRGQPQHF. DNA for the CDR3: TGTGCCACCCAGGGGGGAAGAGGTCAGCCCCAGCATTTT.

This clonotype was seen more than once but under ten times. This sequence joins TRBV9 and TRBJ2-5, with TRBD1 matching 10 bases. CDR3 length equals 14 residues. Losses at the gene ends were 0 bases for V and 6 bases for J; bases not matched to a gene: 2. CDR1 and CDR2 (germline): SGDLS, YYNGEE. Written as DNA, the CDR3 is TGTGCCAGCAGCGTAGAGGGACAGGGGCAGACCCAGTACTTC. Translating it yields CASSVEGQGQTQYF.

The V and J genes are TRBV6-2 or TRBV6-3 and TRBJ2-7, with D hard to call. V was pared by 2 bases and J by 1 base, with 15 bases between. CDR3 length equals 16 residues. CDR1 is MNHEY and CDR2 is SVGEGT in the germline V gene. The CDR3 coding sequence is TGTGCCAGCAGTTACAATCCCCTAGTACCATCCTACGAGCAGTACTTC. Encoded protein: CASSYNPLVPSYEQYF.

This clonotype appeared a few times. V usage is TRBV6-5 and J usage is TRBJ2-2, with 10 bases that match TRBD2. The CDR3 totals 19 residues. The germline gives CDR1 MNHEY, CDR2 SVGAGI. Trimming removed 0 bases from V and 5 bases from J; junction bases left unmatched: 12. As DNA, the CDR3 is TGTGCCAGCAGTTACTCAGCTAGCGGGAGACCGGGGGGAACCGGGGAGCTGTTTTTT. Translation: CASSYSASGRPGGTGELFF.